The 23 T cell receptor beta chains below were found in one sample sequenced in a study of T-cell reconstitution after alpha-beta-depleted transplantation in children. Researchers prepared the TCRbeta library using unique molecular identifiers, the study reports. MiXCR, applied by TCRdb to the PCR reads, yields one record per CDR3 protein. Of hundreds of thousands of distinct CDR3 sequences in the sample, roughly 17% are singletons; the top ten hold 0.8% to 1.1%. This specimen consisted of PBMCs from the stem cell graft donor, obtained from the stem cell graft. The receptors were gathered from a human donor who donated a stem cell graft to a child with acute myeloid leukemia.

This clonotype has at least ten counts. J is TRBJ2-5 and V is TRBV20-1; a weak D match, TRBD2 (5 bases). CDR3 length equals 16 residues. The germline gives CDR1 DFQATT, CDR2 SNEGSKA (reference sequence). Trimming took off 0 bases at V and 0 bases at J, with 14 bases between the two ends. For the CDR3, the DNA is TGCAGTGCTAGAGATTTGCGGCTAGCCTACCAAGAGACCCAGTACTTC. Protein product: CSARDLRLAYQETQYF.

This chain connects TRBV9 to TRBJ2-2; D possibly corresponds to TRBD2 (6 bases). The CDR3 sequence is 18 residues long. The germline CDR1 and CDR2 sequences are SGDLS and YYNGEE. The V gene lost 4 bases and the J gene lost 4 bases, with 23 bases spanning the gap. As DNA, the CDR3 is TGTGCCAGCAGCCCTCCCGGGGGACCCATCGGAGGCACCGGGGAGCTGTTTTTT. Its protein product is CASSPPGGPIGGTGELFF. Full variable domain (remainder filled in from reference TRBV9 and TRBJ2-2): DSGVTQTPKHLITATGQRVTLRCSPRSGDLSVYWYQQSLDQGLQFLIQYYNGEERAKGNILERFSAQQFPDLHSELNLSSLELGDSALYFCASSPPGGPIGGTGELFFGEGSRLTVL.

This clonotype has a count of ten or more. The gene calls are TRBV6-5 and TRBJ2-1, with 10 bases identical to TRBD1. The CDR3 length is 15 residues. Germline V gives CDR1 MNHEY, CDR2 SVGAGI. The ends lost 3 bases at V and 7 bases at J; junction bases unmatched: 6. CDR3 sequence: CASSYGTGVRNEQFF. For the CDR3, the DNA is TGTGCCAGCAGTTATGGGACAGGGGTACGGAATGAGCAGTTCTTC.

This clonotype was observed a few times. The J gene is TRBJ2-3, the V gene TRBV7-9, with TRBD1 as a possible D gene (6 bases). Trimming took off 2 bases at V and 2 bases at J, with 11 bases between the two ends. The CDR3 has 15 residues. Per the germline V gene, CDR1 is SEHNR and CDR2 is FQNEAQ (reference sequence). The CDR3 nucleotides are TGTGCCAGCAGCTTAATGAGGGGGAACACAGATACGCAGTATTTT. It translates to CASSLMRGNTDTQYF.

This clonotype has more than one count but fewer than ten. V usage is TRBV11-2 and J usage is TRBJ2-1; D ambiguous. This CDR3 comprises 15 residues. Deletions cut 1 base from V and 8 bases from J, with 15 bases between. Germline assignment: CDR1 SGHAT and CDR2 FQNNGV. CDR3 DNA sequence: TGTGCCAGCAGCTTAGTAATCGGTCCGGACGATGAGCAGTTCTTC. Its protein is CASSLVIGPDDEQFF.

The chain joins TRBV20-1 to TRBJ2-1, with a possible D match to TRBD1 (5 bases). Looked up from germline, CDR1 is DFQATT and CDR2 is SNEGSKA (reference sequence). The CDR3 runs to 13 residues. The V end was cut by 6 bases, the J end by 4 bases, with 13 bases between. As DNA, the CDR3 is TGCAGTGCCCCCGACAGTTTATACAATGAGCAGTTCTTC. Residues: CSAPDSLYNEQFF.

The chain joins TRBV12-3 or TRBV12-4 to TRBJ2-3; TRBD2 is a possible D gene (6 bases). Trimming cost V 7 bases and J 4 bases, with 18 bases left between them. CDR3 size: 15 residues. Here the CDR3 reads CASNRRGGYSDTQYF. The CDR3 nucleotides read TGTGCCAGCAACCGACGTGGGGGGTACTCAGATACGCAGTATTTT.

This clonotype came up many times. V gene TRBV6-1 combines with J gene TRBJ2-1; TRBD1 matches 8 bases. From germline, CDR1 is MNHNS and CDR2 SASEGT. The CDR3 is 13 amino acids. V was pared by 6 bases and J by 7 bases, with 5 bases of the junction left unmatched. CDR3 sequence reads: CASRRQGLNEQFF. The CDR3 DNA sequence: TGTGCCAGCAGAAGACAGGGGCTGAATGAGCAGTTCTTC.

This clonotype appeared many times. This chain joins TRBV5-1 and TRBJ1-6; 11 bases align to TRBD1. The CDR3 extends over 15 amino acids. From germline, CDR1 is SGHRS and CDR2 YFSETQ. V lost 4 bases, J lost 7 bases, and 4 bases stayed unmatched. Here the CDR3 DNA reads TGCGCCAGCAGCGGGGGACAGGGGGTGAATTCACCCCTCCACTTT. Translation gives CASSGGQGVNSPLHF. Full variable domain (remainder filled in from reference TRBV5-1 and TRBJ1-6): KAGVTQTPRYLIKTRGQQVTLSCSPISGHRSVSWYQQTPGQGLQFLFEYFSETQRNKGNFPGRFSGRQFSNSRSEMNVSTLELGDSALYLCASSGGQGVNSPLHFGNGTRLTVT.

This chain uses TRBV28 with TRBJ1-1, with D perhaps TRBD1 (5 bases). The germline gives CDR1 MDHEN, CDR2 SYDVKM. The ends were cut back, 4 bases at V and 3 bases at J, with 15 bases in the middle. CDR3 length: 15 amino acids. As DNA, the CDR3 is TGTGCCAGCAGTTCCCCAGGGTTAATAGACACTGAAGCTTTCTTT. Translating gives CASSSPGLIDTEAFF.

This clonotype was observed at least ten times. This sequence joins TRBV20-1 and TRBJ1-1; TRBD1 might be the D (5 bases). The CDR3 is made up of 10 amino acids. Germline lookup yields CDR1 DFQATT and CDR2 SNEGSKA (reference sequence). V dropped 8 bases and J dropped 1 base, with 5 bases sitting between them. CDR3 amino acids: CSRGNTEAFF. Written as DNA, the CDR3 is TGCAGTAGGGGGAACACTGAAGCTTTCTTT.

In this sample, this clonotype turned up many times. The rearrangement links TRBV7-2 to TRBJ1-2; D ambiguous. The CDR3 runs to 12 residues. Looked up from germline, CDR1 is SGHTA and CDR2 is FQGNSA. V dropped 4 bases and J dropped 4 bases, with 7 bases sitting between them. The CDR3 protein is CASSSSLYGYTF. The CDR3 DNA reads as TGTGCCAGCAGCTCGTCCCTCTATGGCTACACCTTC.

On this clonotype: This may be a read error: a much more frequent sequence differs by one nucleotide. The chain couples TRBV20-1 to TRBJ2-3; D gene unclear. This CDR3 has 12 residues. V lost 2 bases and J 6 bases, leaving 9 bases between the germline ends. The germline gives CDR1 DFQATT, CDR2 SNEGSKA (reference sequence). The CDR3 DNA sequence: TGCAGTGCTAGACCGTTACATGATACGCAGTATTTT. Its translation: CSARPLHDTQYF.

This clonotype was seen at least ten times. V and J are TRBV27 and TRBJ2-7; TRBD1 might be the D (6 bases). With 5 bases removed from V and 0 bases from J, the gap between germline ends came to 8 bases. This CDR3 has 13 amino acids. The germline V gene encodes CDR1 MNHEY and CDR2 SMNVEV (reference sequence). Here the CDR3 reads CASSNRVSYEQYF. The CDR3, as DNA: TGTGCCAGCAGTAACAGGGTCTCCTACGAGCAGTACTTC.

In this sample, this clonotype turned up a few times. The chain couples TRBV11-2 to TRBJ1-1; 9 nucleotides align to TRBD1. Unmatched junction bases numbered 15, after V lost 5 bases and J lost 2 bases. The CDR3 spans 18 residues. CDR1 SGHAT and CDR2 FQNNGV come from the germline V gene. The CDR3 DNA reads TGTGCCAGCAGCGGACGACAGGGGGGAAAAGGGAGCAACACTGAAGCTTTCTTT. Residues: CASSGRQGGKGSNTEAFF.

This clonotype was detected only a few times. The gene calls are TRBV12-3 or TRBV12-4 and TRBJ2-6; D is uncertain. The CDR3 extends over 13 amino acids. Trimming left V 8 bases short and J 1 base short, with 6 bases between. The CDR3 DNA follows: TGTGCCAGCGCGAGTTCTGGGGCCAACGTCCTGACTTTC. This translates into CASASSGANVLTF.

In its sample, this clonotype was seen a few times. The chain recombines TRBV7-2 with TRBJ1-4; D not certain. The CDR3 loop spans 13 amino acids. Germline V gene sequence: CDR1 SGHTA, CDR2 FQGNSA. V was pared by 2 bases and J by 5 bases, with 6 bases between. The CDR3 spells CASSLWENEKLFF. The CDR3 nucleotides are TGTGCCAGCAGCTTATGGGAGAATGAAAAACTGTTTTTT.

V gene TRBV6-1 combines with J gene TRBJ2-5; D gene ambiguous. Germline V gene data show CDR1 as MNHNS and CDR2 as SASEGT. Deletions cut 6 bases from V and 5 bases from J, with 19 bases between. CDR3 length: 15 amino acids. The CDR3 coding sequence is TGTGCCAGCAGCCAACAAGCCATTTTGGGGGAGACCCAGTACTTC. Protein sequence: CASSQQAILGETQYF.

The CDR3 DNA reads as TGCGCCAGCAGCTTCTCCCTCTTCGGGACAGGGTTGAACAATGAGCAGTTCTTC. It codes for CASSFSLFGTGLNNEQFF. V and J are TRBV4-1 and TRBJ2-1; 9 bases are shared with TRBD1. With 5 bases clipped from V and 5 bases from J, the junction kept 16 bases outside the gene matches. This CDR3 has 18 amino acids. Germline CDR1 MGHRA, CDR2 YSYEKL.

This rearrangement joins TRBV25-1 to TRBJ2-7, with D unresolved. Germline CDR1 reads MGHDK; CDR2 reads SYGVNS. The CDR3 runs to 15 residues. Trimming left V 5 bases short and J 4 bases short, with 18 bases between. CDR3 in amino acids: CASSSGIWVAYEQYV. DNA of the CDR3: TGTGCCAGCAGTTCTGGGATTTGGGTAGCTTACGAGCAGTACGTC.

This clonotype occurred many times. The rearrangement links TRBV20-1 to TRBJ1-6; the D is unclear. Germline V CDR1 and CDR2: DFQATT, SNEGSKA (reference sequence). Deletions cut 3 bases from V and 7 bases from J, with 7 bases between. CDR3 size: 12 residues. CDR3 amino acids: CSARAPNSPLHF. The CDR3 nucleotides are TGCAGTGCTAGGGCACCCAATTCACCCCTCCACTTT.

The chain employs TRBV27 and TRBJ2-1; TRBD2 agrees at 9 bases. Germline loops: CDR1 MNHEY, CDR2 SMNVEV (reference sequence). There are 16 residues in the CDR3. The V and J ends lost 3 bases and 2 bases, in that order; junction bases with no gene match: 5. CDR3 bases: TGTGCCAGCAGTTTTGGCGCGGGGGGGACCTACAATGAGCAGTTCTTC. Encoded protein: CASSFGAGGTYNEQFF.

In this sample, this clonotype turned up many times. This rearrangement joins TRBV7-2 to TRBJ2-2; the D is unclear. The CDR3 length is 12 residues. Germline V CDR1 and CDR2: SGHTA, FQGNSA. Trimming cost V 6 bases and J 5 bases, with 7 bases left between them. The CDR3 loop is CASRKETGELFF. CDR3 DNA: TGTGCCAGCAGAAAGGAGACCGGGGAGCTGTTTTTT.